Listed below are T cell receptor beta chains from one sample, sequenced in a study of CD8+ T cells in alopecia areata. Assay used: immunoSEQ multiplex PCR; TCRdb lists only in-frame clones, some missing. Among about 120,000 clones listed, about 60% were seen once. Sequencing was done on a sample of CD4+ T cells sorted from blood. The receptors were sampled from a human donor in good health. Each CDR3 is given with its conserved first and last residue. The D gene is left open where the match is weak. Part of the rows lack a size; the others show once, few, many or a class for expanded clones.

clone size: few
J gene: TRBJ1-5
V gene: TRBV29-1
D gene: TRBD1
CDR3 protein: CSVGDRNQPQHF
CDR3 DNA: TGCAGCGTTGGGGACAGGAATCAGCCCCAGCATTTT

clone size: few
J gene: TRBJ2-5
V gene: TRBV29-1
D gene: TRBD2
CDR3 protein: CSAREGANQETQYF
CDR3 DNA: TGCAGCGCCCGGGAGGGAGCCAACCAAGAGACCCAGTACTTC

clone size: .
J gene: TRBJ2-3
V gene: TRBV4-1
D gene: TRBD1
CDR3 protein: CASSQEDRGVPDTQYF
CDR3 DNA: TGCGCCAGCAGCCAAGAGGACAGGGGGGTTCCAGATACGCAGTATTTT

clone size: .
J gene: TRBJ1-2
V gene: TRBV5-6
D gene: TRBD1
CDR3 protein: CASSLNRGYGYTF
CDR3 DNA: TGTGCCAGCAGCTTGAACAGGGGCTATGGCTACACCTTC

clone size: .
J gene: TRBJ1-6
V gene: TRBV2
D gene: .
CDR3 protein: CASSEADTGNSPLHF
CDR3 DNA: TGTGCCAGCAGTGAAGCTGACACGGGGAATTCACCCCTCCACTTT

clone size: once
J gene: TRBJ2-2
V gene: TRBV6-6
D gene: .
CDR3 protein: CASSYSGLQGRGELFF
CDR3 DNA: TGTGCCAGCAGTTACTCGGGACTCCAAGGGCGGGGGGAGCTGTTTTTT

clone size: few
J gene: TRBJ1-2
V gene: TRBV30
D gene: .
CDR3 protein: CAGDGQKPGYTF
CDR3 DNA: TGTGCCGGAGACGGACAGAAGCCTGGCTACACCTTC

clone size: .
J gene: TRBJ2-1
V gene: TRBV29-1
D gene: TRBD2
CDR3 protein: CSVELAGGLEQFF
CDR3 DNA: TGCAGCGTTGAGCTAGCGGGGGGGCTTGAGCAGTTCTTC

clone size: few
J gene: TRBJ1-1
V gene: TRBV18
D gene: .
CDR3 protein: CASSPSIKNTEAFF
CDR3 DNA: TGTGCCAGCTCACCTTCAATCAAGAACACTGAAGCTTTCTTT

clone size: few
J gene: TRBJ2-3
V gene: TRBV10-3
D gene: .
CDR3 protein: CAISELLAGGTDTQYF
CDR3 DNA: TGTGCCATCAGTGAGTTACTAGCTGGAGGCACAGATACGCAGTATTTT